The 17 T cell receptor beta chains given below trace back to one sample, sequenced in a study of identical twins. TCRdb analysed the 5' RACE reads with MiXCR anew, one entry per CDR3 protein. Of 200,000 to 300,000 distinct CDR3 sequences in the sample, more than 9.5% were seen once. The sample also formed part of further work on yellow fever vaccine responses in identical twins.

The sequencing sample was made of memory (CD45RO+) T cells sorted from blood. These TCRs come from a woman aged 18-29 years in good health.

The table lists this clonotype with a few counts. The chain recombines TRBV30 with TRBJ2-7, with 8 bases that match TRBD1. Germline CDR1 is GTSNPN and CDR2 is SVGIG (reference sequence). V lost 5 bases to trimming and J lost 5 bases; unmatched junction nucleotides: 2. This CDR3 region has 11 residues. The CDR3 here is CAWDRGNEQYF. CDR3 DNA: TGTGCCTGGGACAGGGGTAACGAGCAGTACTTC.

This clonotype has just a few counts. The chain couples TRBV3-1 to TRBJ1-1; TRBD1 might be the D (5 bases). The CDR3 runs 14 residues. The V end was cut by 5 bases, the J end by 1 base, with 11 bases between. CDR1 is LGHDT, CDR2 YNNKEL, per germline (reference sequence). CDR3 DNA: TGTGCCAGCAGCAAAAGCGGGGCGAACACTGAAGCTTTCTTT. This gives the protein CASSKSGANTEAFF.

This clonotype appeared a few times. This chain links TRBV11-1 with TRBJ2-3; possible D gene TRBD2, 5 bases. Germline CDR1 and CDR2: SGHAT and FQDESV (reference sequence). The V and J ends lost 2 bases and 1 base respectively, with 13 bases between them. The length of the CDR3 is 16 residues. The CDR3: CASSLRLGSRTDTQYF. The CDR3, as DNA: TGTGCCAGCAGCTTACGGTTGGGGAGTCGCACAGATACGCAGTATTTT.

The rearrangement links TRBV6-1 to TRBJ2-2; unclear D gene. The V gene's germline CDR1 is MNHNS and CDR2 SASEGT. The CDR3 is 14 residues long. Trimming took 7 bases from V and 1 from J, leaving 10 bases between them. The CDR3 loop reads CASNIAENTGELFF. In nucleotides, the CDR3 is TGTGCCAGCAATATCGCGGAGAACACCGGGGAGCTGTTTTTT.

This clonotype was seen ten or more times. The V gene is TRBV24-1, the J gene TRBJ2-2; no clear D. The CDR3 contains 15 residues. Per germline, CDR1 KGHDR and CDR2 SFDVKD. The V and J ends lost 3 bases and 3 bases respectively, with 10 bases between them. The CDR3: CATSDAARDTGELFF. In DNA form, the CDR3 reads TGTGCCACCAGTGATGCAGCCCGAGACACCGGGGAGCTGTTTTTT.

V usage is TRBV12-3 or TRBV12-4 and J usage is TRBJ2-7; 12 bases are a match to TRBD2. This CDR3 is 15 amino acids long. The V segment lost 6 bases and the J segment 0 bases; nucleotides outside the gene matches: 3. The DNA for the CDR3 is TGTGCCAGCAGCAAGACTAGCGGGAGCTCCTACGAGCAGTACTTC. Translated: CASSKTSGSSYEQYF.

This clonotype has just a few counts. This chain connects TRBV9 to TRBJ2-2, with 7 bases identical to TRBD1. The junction had 10 bases not matched to a gene; V was cut back by 0 bases and J by 2 bases. This CDR3 has 18 amino acids. CDR1 and CDR2 from the germline V gene are SGDLS and YYNGEE. The DNA of the CDR3 is TGTGCCAGCAGCGTAGGTCCGGGACAGATAATTAACACCGGGGAGCTGTTTTTT. Its translation is CASSVGPGQIINTGELFF.

The chain joins TRBV27 to TRBJ2-5; tentative D call: TRBD1 (5 bases). The V end lost 0 bases, the J end lost 4 bases, and 6 bases lay between the germline ends. This CDR3 is 13 amino acids long. Germline V gene data show CDR1 as MNHEY and CDR2 as SMNVEV (reference sequence). The DNA for the CDR3 is TGTGCCAGCAGTTTATCCAGGGTAGAGACCCAGTACTTC. As protein: CASSLSRVETQYF.

At least ten counts were recorded for this clonotype. This chain connects TRBV12-3 or TRBV12-4 to TRBJ1-5, with 9 nucleotides matching TRBD1. V shed 6 bases and J 4 bases; nucleotides not matched to a gene: 1. The CDR3 spans 13 residues. This CDR3 reads CASRGQGNQPQHF. CDR3 nucleotide sequence: TGTGCCAGCAGGGGACAGGGTAATCAGCCCCAGCATTTT.

The V call is TRBV3-1, the J call TRBJ2-5, with TRBD2 matching 11 bases. CDR3 length: 15 residues. Germline CDR1 LGHDT, CDR2 YNNKEL (reference sequence). J was trimmed by 5 bases and V by 4 bases; bases with no gene match: 6. CDR3: CASSPTSGSFETQYF. In DNA form, the CDR3 reads TGTGCCAGCAGCCCCACTAGCGGGAGTTTCGAGACCCAGTACTTC.

This clonotype occurred a few times. The chain employs TRBV15 and TRBJ2-7; 7 nucleotides line up with TRBD2. CDR3 length: 13 amino acids. The germline gives CDR1 LNHNV, CDR2 YYDKDF (reference sequence). The V gene end was trimmed by 7 bases and the J gene end by 4 bases; junction bases not matched to a gene: 7. The CDR3 sequence: CATTGGSKYEQYF. CDR3 in DNA: TGTGCCACCACCGGCGGGAGTAAATACGAGCAGTACTTC.

This clonotype was counted only a few times. This chain joins TRBV6-1 and TRBJ2-4; 7 positions agree with TRBD2. The CDR3 spans 14 residues. CDR1 MNHNS and CDR2 SASEGT come from the germline V gene. V gave up 5 bases and J gave up 4 bases; unmatched junction bases: 5. DNA for the CDR3: TGTGCCAGCAGTAGAACTAGCGAGAAAAACATTCAGTACTTC. Translation: CASSRTSEKNIQYF.

The V call is TRBV6-1, the J call TRBJ2-2, with D tentatively TRBD2 (6 bases). The CDR3 runs 16 residues. V was cut by 5 bases and J by 3 bases, with 16 bases left in between. Germline loops: CDR1 MNHNS, CDR2 SASEGT. CDR3 amino acids: CASSPSSEIYTGELFF. CDR3 DNA sequence: TGTGCCAGCAGTCCCTCTAGCGAGATTTACACCGGGGAGCTGTTTTTT.

The V gene is TRBV20-1, the J gene TRBJ2-1; D is undetermined. Germline-derived CDR1 and CDR2 are DFQATT and SNEGSKA (reference sequence). The CDR3 extends over 15 amino acids. The V end was cut by 0 bases, the J end by 0 bases, with 9 bases between. CDR3 in amino acids: CSARDLASSYNEQFF. The CDR3 DNA reads as TGCAGTGCTAGAGATCTCGCTAGCTCCTACAATGAGCAGTTCTTC.

This clonotype came up many times. The gene calls are TRBV7-2 and TRBJ2-1; D is uncertain. CDR1 SGHTA and CDR2 FQGNSA come from the germline V gene. This CDR3 is 11 amino acids long. The V end lost 5 bases, the J end lost 6 bases, and 5 bases lay between the germline ends. CDR3 DNA sequence: TGTGCCAGCAGCCGGGCCAATGAGCAGTTCTTC. Amino acid sequence: CASSRANEQFF.

The rearrangement links TRBV27 to TRBJ2-7, with D uncertain. The CDR3 runs 13 residues. CDR1 is MNHEY, CDR2 SMNVEV, per germline (reference sequence). V was clipped by 0 bases and J by 3 bases, with 6 bases between them. In DNA, the CDR3 is TGTGCCAGCAGTTTATCCCCAGACTACGAGCAGTACTTC. It yields the protein CASSLSPDYEQYF.

This clonotype was recorded at least ten times. The chain is built from TRBV5-1 and TRBJ1-1; D not resolved. The CDR3 is 13 amino acids. The V gene lost 0 bases and the J gene lost 6 bases, with 9 bases spanning the gap. The germline CDR1 and CDR2 sequences are SGHRS and YFSETQ. CDR3 sequence: CASSLEGRAEAFF. CDR3 DNA sequence: TGCGCCAGCAGCTTGGAGGGCAGAGCTGAAGCTTTCTTT.